The entry below describes one TCR beta chain. Antigen: not known. Assay: immunoSEQ multiplex PCR; the TCRdb copy retains only in-frame clones and omits some. The sample yields some 630,000 clones, 72% seen once. The CDR3 is 13 amino acids. From germline, CDR1 is MGHDK and CDR2 SYGVNS. Trimming left V 7 bases short and J 4 bases short, with 10 bases between. This entry comes from a study of shared clonotypes between healthy human individuals. Study outcomes and limitations: Naive subsets typically showed greater estimated richness than memory subsets.

The sequence derives from a woman in her twenties or thirties in good health. The J gene is TRBJ2-2, the V gene TRBV25-1, with D hard to call. The sequencing sample was made of memory CD4+ T cells sorted from blood. This sample's subset: CD45RA-negative fraction. Here the CDR3 reads CASIYGTTGELFF. In nucleotides, the CDR3 is TGTGCCAGCATCTACGGAACCACCGGGGAGCTGTTTTTT.